This T cell receptor beta chain was recovered during a study of shared clonotypes between healthy human individuals. Donors had no recently reported acute infections or vaccinations and were HIV-negative. This CDR3 has 14 amino acids. Trimming took 6 bases from V and 2 from J, leaving 13 bases between them. CDR1 is KGHSH, CDR2 LQKENI, per germline. Several immunoSEQ plates held equal portions of the genomic DNA taken from each subset. Study processing details: ImmunoSEQ gave junction-only sequences without quality scores, so filtering differed. Sequencing used immunoSEQ multiplex PCR; TCRdb keeps in-frame clones, though not all of them. V and J calls and clone size are those listed in that table; D and trimming were worked out from the DNA. The table shows roughly 1,500,000 clones, with around 98% occurring only once.

Sample: naive CD4+ T cells sorted from blood. Subset specified: CD45RA+ positively selected. V usage is TRBV18 and J usage is TRBJ2-5; tentative D call: TRBD1 (7 bases). The TCR originated in a man between 25 and 39 years old in good health. The DNA of the CDR3 is TGTGCCAGCTCGGCGGGACAGTCACAAGAGACCCAGTACTTC. Translation: CASSAGQSQETQYF.